This T cell receptor beta chain was recovered during a study of cytomegalovirus exposure and HLA in healthy donors. CDR3 size: 15 residues. Trimming shortened V by 7 bases and J by 7 bases, and 20 bases separated the two germline ends. The V gene's germline CDR1 is MDHEN and CDR2 SYDVKM. Study-level points and caveats: Listed as cytomegalovirus-associated were 164 TCR beta chains.

PCR employed 60 Vbeta and 13 Jbeta primers. Here immunoSEQ multiplex PCR was the method, and the copy in TCRdb shows in-frame clones only, minus some. The sample totals about 50,000 clones. With respect to this clone: The target antigen is unknown.

This chain connects TRBV28 to TRBJ2-1, with D possibly matching TRBD2 (5 bases). Sequencing input: PBMCs. The origin of this receptor is a man younger than 35 in good health and CMV-seropositive. The CDR3 nucleotides read TGTGCCAGCACCCTACCTTCGGCGGGCTCAAATGAGCAGTTCTTC. Protein: CASTLPSAGSNEQFF. The entire variable domain, with the rest obtained from reference TRBV28 and TRBJ2-1, is as follows: DVKVTQSSRYLVKRTGEKVFLECVQDMDHENMFWYRQDPGLGLRLIYFSYDVKMKEKGDIPEGYSVSREKKERFSLILESASTNQTSMYLCASTLPSAGSNEQFFGPGTRLTVL.